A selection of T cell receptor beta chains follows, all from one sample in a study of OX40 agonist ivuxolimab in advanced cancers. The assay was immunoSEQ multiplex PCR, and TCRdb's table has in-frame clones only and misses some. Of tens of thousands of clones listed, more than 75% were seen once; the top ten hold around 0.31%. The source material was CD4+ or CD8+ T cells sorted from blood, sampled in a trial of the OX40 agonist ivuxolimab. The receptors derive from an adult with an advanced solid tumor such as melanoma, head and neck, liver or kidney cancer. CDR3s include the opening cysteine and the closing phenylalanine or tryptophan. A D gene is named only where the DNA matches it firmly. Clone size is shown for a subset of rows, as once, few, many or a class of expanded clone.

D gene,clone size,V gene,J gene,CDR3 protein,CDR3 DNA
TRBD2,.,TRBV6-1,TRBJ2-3,CASSSLGGYTDTQYF,TGTGCCAGCAGTTCGCTGGGGGGGTACACAGATACGCAGTATTTT
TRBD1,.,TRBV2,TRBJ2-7,CASSERDRGHEQYF,TGTGCCAGCAGTGAACGGGACAGGGGGCATGAGCAGTACTTC
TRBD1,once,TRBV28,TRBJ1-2,CASTAGTAYYGYTF,TGTGCCAGCACCGCCGGGACAGCTTACTATGGCTACACCTTC
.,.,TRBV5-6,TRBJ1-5,CASSLGGTVGQPQHF,TGTGCCAGCAGCTTGGGAGGGACCGTAGGACAGCCCCAGCATTTT
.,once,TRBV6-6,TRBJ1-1,CASSYPLFTEAFF,TGTGCCAGCAGTTACCCCCTATTCACTGAAGCTTTCTTT
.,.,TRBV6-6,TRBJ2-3,CASTYYWGAYTQYF,TGTGCCAGCACTTATTACTGGGGGGCTTATACGCAGTATTTT
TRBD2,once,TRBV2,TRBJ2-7,CASIGLAGRSSYEQYF,TGTGCCAGCATTGGTCTAGCGGGTCGAAGCTCCTACGAGCAGTACTTC
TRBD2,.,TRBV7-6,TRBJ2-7,CASSLDSGRAYEQYF,TGTGCCAGCAGCTTAGATAGCGGGAGGGCCTACGAGCAGTACTTC
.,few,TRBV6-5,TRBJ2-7,CASIKDRRWYF,TGTGCCAGCATAAAAGACAGACGGTGGTACTTC
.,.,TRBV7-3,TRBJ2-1,CASSLPGGNEQFF,TGTGCCAGCAGCTTACCCGGGGGTAATGAGCAGTTCTTC
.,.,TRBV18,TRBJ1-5,CASSPFSNQPQHF,TGTGCCAGCTCACCATTCAGCAATCAGCCCCAGCATTTT
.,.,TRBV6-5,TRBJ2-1,CASSPMSPYNEQFF,TGTGCCAGCAGCCCCATGAGTCCTTACAATGAGCAGTTCTTC
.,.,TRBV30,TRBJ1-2,CAWSVGGHYTF,TGTGCCTGGAGTGTGGGGGGGCACTACACCTTC
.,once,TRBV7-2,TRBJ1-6,CASSPIGGSYNSPLHF,TGTGCCAGCAGCCCTATTGGGGGTTCCTATAATTCACCCCTCCACTTT
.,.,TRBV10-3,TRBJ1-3,CAISDPGSYSGNTIYF,TGTGCCATCAGTGACCCCGGCAGTTACTCTGGAAACACCATATATTTT
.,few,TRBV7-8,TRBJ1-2,CASSRDSRGYTF,TGTGCCAGCAGCCGGGACTCCAGAGGCTACACCTTC
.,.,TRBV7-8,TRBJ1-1,CASSLLRENTEAFF,TGTGCCAGCAGCTTATTACGGGAGAACACTGAAGCTTTCTTT
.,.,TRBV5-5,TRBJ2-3,CASSLFPGSTDTQYF,TGTGCCAGCAGCTTGTTTCCAGGAAGCACAGATACGCAGTATTTT
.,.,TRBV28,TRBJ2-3,CASSLGGPGYPDTQYF,TGTGCCAGCAGTTTGGGGGGCCCCGGATACCCAGATACGCAGTATTTT
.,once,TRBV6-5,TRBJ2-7,CASSPRTKTYEQYF,TGTGCCAGCAGTCCCCGGACCAAGACCTACGAGCAGTACTTC
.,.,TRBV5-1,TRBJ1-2,CASSSSGDGYTF,TGCGCCAGCAGCTCGTCAGGGGATGGCTACACCTTC
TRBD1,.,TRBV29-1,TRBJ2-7,CSGGTGVRSEQYF,TGCAGCGGGGGGACAGGGGTTCGGTCCGAGCAGTACTTC
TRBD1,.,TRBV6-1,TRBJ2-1,CASKTGGYNEQFF,TGTGCCAGCAAGACAGGGGGGTACAATGAGCAGTTCTTC
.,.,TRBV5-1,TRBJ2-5,CASSSRAGAARETQYF,TGCGCCAGCAGCTCGAGGGCCGGGGCCGCCAGAGAGACCCAGTACTTC
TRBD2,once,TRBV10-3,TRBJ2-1,CAISESPAGVLNEQFF,TGTGCCATCAGTGAGTCCCCAGCGGGAGTTCTCAATGAGCAGTTCTTC
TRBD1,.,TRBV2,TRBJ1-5,CASTGQGGIRGNQPQHF,TGTGCCAGCACCGGACAGGGAGGGATACGTGGCAATCAGCCCCAGCATTTT
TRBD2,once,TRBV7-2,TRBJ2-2,CASSAQRRGRGSGELFF,TGTGCCAGCAGCGCGCAGCGTCGCGGGAGGGGTAGCGGGGAGCTGTTTTTT
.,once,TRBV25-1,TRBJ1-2,CASSELKGYTF,TGTGCCAGCAGTGAATTAAAGGGCTACACCTTC
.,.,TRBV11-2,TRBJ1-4,CASSYTADIGTLFF,TGTGCCAGCAGCTATACGGCGGATATCGGGACACTGTTTTTT
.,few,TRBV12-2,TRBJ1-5,CASRLIEGPNQPQHF,TGTGCAAGTCGCTTAATCGAAGGCCCCAATCAGCCCCAGCATTTT
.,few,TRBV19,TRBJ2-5,CASSRLAQETQYF,TGTGCCAGTAGTAGGTTAGCGCAAGAGACCCAGTACTTC
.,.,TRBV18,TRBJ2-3,CASSPPVTGVEDTQYF,TGTGCCAGCTCACCACCGGTAACGGGAGTAGAGGATACGCAGTATTTT
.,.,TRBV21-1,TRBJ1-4,CASSKTDLNEKLFF,TGTGCCAGCAGCAAAACGGACTTGAATGAAAAACTGTTTTTT
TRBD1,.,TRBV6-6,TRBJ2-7,CASSSGQVVSSYEQYF,TGTGCCAGCAGTTCGGGACAGGTTGTCAGCTCCTACGAGCAGTACTTC
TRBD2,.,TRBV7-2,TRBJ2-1,CASSPQLAGRYNEQFF,TGTGCCAGCAGCCCCCAACTAGCGGGGAGATACAATGAGCAGTTCTTC
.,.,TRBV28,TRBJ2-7,CAIQGTPYEQYF,TGTGCCATCCAAGGGACACCATACGAGCAGTACTTC
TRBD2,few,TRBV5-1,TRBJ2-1,CASRTSANEQFF,TGCGCCTCACGGACTAGCGCCAATGAGCAGTTCTTC
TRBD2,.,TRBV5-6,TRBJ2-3,CASSLDPSGRNTQYF,TGTGCCAGCAGCTTGGACCCTAGCGGGAGGAATACGCAGTATTTT
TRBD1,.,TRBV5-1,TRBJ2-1,CASSSTGDATYNEQFF,TGCGCCAGCAGTTCTACAGGGGACGCAACCTACAATGAGCAGTTCTTC
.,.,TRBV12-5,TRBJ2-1,CASVRGSGSYNEQFF,TGTGCTAGTGTTAGAGGGAGTGGTTCCTACAATGAGCAGTTCTTC
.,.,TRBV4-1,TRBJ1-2,CASSHERPGLYGYTF,TGCGCCAGCAGCCACGAGAGACCGGGACTCTATGGCTACACCTTC
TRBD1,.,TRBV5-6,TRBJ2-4,CASSYYRGQEVKNIQYF,TGTGCCAGCAGCTACTACAGGGGGCAAGAGGTCAAAAACATTCAGTACTTC
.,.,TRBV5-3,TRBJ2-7,CASSSILYEQYF,TGTGCCAGCAGCTCTATCCTCTACGAGCAGTACTTC
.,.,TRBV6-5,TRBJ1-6,CASSAGLGNSPLHF,TGTGCCAGCAGCGCGGGACTTGGGAATTCACCCCTCCACTTT
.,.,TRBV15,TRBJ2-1,CATSREGRGSYNEQFF,TGTGCCACCAGCAGAGAAGGCAGGGGATCCTACAATGAGCAGTTCTTC
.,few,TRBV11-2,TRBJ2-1,CASSTDPSGAYNEQFF,TGTGCCAGCAGCACTGACCCCAGCGGTGCCTACAATGAGCAGTTCTTC
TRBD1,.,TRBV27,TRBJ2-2,CASSHRQGTNTGELFF,TGTGCCAGCAGTCATAGACAGGGGACGAACACCGGGGAGCTGTTTTTT
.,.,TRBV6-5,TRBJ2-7,CASSFSGPLRNEQYF,TGTGCCAGCAGTTTCTCGGGACCCTTACGGAACGAGCAGTACTTC
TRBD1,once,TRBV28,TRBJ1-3,CASSVQGRYTIYF,TGTGCCAGCAGTGTACAGGGGAGATACACCATATATTTT